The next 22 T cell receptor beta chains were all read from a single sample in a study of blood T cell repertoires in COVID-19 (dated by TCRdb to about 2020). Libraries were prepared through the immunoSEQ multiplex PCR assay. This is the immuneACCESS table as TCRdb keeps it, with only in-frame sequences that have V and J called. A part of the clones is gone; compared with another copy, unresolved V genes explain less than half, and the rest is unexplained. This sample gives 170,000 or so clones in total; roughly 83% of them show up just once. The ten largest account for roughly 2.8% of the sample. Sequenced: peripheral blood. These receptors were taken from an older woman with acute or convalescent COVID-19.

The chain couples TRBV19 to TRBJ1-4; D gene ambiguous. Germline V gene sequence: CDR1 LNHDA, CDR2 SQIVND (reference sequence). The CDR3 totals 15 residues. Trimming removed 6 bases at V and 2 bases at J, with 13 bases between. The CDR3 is CASRPRGYTNEKLFF. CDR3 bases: TGTGCCAGTAGGCCCCGCGGGTATACTAATGAAAAACTGTTTTTT.

The CDR3 reads CASSWTGGEQYF. As DNA, the CDR3 is TGCGCCAGCAGCTGGACAGGGGGCGAGCAGTACTTC. The chain carries TRBV5-1 and TRBJ2-7; 10 bases map to TRBD1. Germline V gene data show CDR1 as SGHRS and CDR2 as YFSETQ. Trimming removed 3 bases from V and 6 bases from J; junction bases left unmatched: 0. The CDR3 is 12 residues long.

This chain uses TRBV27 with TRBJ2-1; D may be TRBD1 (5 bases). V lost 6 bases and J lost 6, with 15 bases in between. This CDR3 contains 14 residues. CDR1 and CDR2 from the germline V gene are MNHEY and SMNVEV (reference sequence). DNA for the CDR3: TGTGCCAGCAGGAGCCATTTAGGGGTCAATGAGCAGTTCTTC. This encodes CASRSHLGVNEQFF.

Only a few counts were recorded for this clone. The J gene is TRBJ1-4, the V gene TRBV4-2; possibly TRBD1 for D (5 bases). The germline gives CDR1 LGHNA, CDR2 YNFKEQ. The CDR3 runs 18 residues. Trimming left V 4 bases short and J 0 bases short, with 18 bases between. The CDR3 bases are TGTGCCAGCAGCCTCTATCATGGGGGGGGGTCAACTAATGAAAAACTGTTTTTT. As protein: CASSLYHGGGSTNEKLFF.

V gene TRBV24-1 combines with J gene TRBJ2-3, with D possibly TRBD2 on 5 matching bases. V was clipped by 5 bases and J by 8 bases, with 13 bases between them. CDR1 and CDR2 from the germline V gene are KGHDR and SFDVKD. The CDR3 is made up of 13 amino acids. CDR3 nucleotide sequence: TGTGCCACCAGTGCCGCCGGACTGCTTACGCAGTATTTT. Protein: CATSAAGLLTQYF.

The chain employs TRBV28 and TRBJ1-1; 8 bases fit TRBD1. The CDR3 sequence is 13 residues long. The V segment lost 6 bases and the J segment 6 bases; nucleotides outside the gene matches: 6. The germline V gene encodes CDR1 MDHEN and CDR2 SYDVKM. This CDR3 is CASSGQGAAEAFF. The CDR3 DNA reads TGTGCCAGCAGCGGGCAGGGGGCCGCTGAAGCTTTCTTT.

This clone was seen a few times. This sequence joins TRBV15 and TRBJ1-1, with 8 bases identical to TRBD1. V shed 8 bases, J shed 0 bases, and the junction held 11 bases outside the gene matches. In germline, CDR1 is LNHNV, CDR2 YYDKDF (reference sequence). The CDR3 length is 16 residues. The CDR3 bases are TGTGCCACCCTCAGGGGGCGCGGGGGCATGAACACTGAAGCTTTCTTT. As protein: CATLRGRGGMNTEAFF.

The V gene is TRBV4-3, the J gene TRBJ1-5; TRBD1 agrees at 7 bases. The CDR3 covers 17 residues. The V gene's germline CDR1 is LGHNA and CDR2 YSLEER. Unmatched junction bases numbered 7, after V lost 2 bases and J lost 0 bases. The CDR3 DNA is TGCGCCAGCAGCCAATTAGGGACAGCATATAGCAATCAGCCCCAGCATTTT. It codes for CASSQLGTAYSNQPQHF.

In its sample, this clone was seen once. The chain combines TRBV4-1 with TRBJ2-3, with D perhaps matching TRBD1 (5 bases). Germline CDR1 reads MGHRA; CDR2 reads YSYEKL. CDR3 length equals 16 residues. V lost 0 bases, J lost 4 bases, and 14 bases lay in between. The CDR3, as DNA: TGCGCCAGCAGCCAAGATCTGAGGCAGGGTTCAGATACGCAGTATTTT. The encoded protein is CASSQDLRQGSDTQYF.

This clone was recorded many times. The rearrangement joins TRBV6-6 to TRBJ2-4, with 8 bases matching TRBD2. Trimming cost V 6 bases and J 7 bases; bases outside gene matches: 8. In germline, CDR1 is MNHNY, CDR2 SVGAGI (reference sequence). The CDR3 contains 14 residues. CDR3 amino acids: CASSSPGTSNIQYF. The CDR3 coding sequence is TGTGCCAGCAGCTCTCCCGGGACTAGTAACATTCAGTACTTC.

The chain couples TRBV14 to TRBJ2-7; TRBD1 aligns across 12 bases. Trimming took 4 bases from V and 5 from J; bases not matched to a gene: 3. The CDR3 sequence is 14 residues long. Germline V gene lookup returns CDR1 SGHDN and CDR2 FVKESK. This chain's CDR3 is CASSLRDRGHEQYF. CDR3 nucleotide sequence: TGTGCCAGCAGCCTGAGGGACAGGGGGCACGAGCAGTACTTC. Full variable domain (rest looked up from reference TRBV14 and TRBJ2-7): EAGVTQFPSHSVIEKGQTVTLRCDPISGHDNLYWYRRVMGKEIKFLLHFVKESKQDESGMPNNRFLAERTGGTYSTLKVQPAELEDSGVYFCASSLRDRGHEQYFGPGTRLTVT.

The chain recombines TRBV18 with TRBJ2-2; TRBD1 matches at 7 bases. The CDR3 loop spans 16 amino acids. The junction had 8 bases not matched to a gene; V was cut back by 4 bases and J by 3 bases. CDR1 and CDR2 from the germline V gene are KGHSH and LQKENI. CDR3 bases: TGTGCCAGCTCACAGCGACAGGGCAAGCACACCGGGGAGCTGTTTTTT. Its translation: CASSQRQGKHTGELFF.

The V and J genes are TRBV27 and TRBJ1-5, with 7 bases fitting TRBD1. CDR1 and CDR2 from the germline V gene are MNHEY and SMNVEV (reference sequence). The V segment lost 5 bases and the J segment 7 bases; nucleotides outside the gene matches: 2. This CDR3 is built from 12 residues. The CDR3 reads CASSRQGQPQHF. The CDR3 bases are TGTGCCAGCAGTCGACAGGGCCAGCCCCAGCATTTT.

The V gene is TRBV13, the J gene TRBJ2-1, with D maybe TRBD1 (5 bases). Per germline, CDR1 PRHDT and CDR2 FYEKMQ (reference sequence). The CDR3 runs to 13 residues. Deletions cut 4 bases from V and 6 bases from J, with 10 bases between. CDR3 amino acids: CASSWTSSNEQFF. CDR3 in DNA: TGTGCCAGCAGCTGGACAAGTAGCAATGAGCAGTTCTTC. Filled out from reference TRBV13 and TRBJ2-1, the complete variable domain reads AAGVIQSPRHLIKEKRETATLKCYPIPRHDTVYWYQQGPGQDPQFLISFYEKMQSDKGSIPDRFSAQQFSDYHSELNMSSLELGDSALYFCASSWTSSNEQFFGPGTRLTVL.

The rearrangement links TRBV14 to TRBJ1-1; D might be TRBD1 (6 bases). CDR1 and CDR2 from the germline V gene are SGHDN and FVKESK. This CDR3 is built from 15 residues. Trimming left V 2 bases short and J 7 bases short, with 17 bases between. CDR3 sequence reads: CASSQNVGGLSEAFF. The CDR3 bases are TGTGCCAGCAGCCAAAACGTCGGGGGGCTGAGTGAAGCTTTCTTT.

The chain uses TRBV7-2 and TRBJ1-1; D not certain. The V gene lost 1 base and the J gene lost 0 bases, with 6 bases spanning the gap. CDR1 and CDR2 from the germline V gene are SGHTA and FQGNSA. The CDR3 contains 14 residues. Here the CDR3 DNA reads TGTGCCAGCAGCTTAGTGAGGTTGAACACTGAAGCTTTCTTT. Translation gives CASSLVRLNTEAFF.

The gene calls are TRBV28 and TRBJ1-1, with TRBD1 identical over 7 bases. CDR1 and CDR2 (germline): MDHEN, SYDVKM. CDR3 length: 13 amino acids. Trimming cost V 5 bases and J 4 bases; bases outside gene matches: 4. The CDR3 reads CASSVTGVTEAFF. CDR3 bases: TGTGCCAGCAGTGTCACAGGGGTCACTGAAGCTTTCTTT.

CDR3 DNA sequence: TGTGCCAGCAGCTCCGGGACAGGGGCTGGAAACACCATATATTTT. This codes for CASSSGTGAGNTIYF. The rearrangement uses TRBV11-2 and TRBJ1-3; TRBD1 matches at 10 bases. Germline V gene data show CDR1 as SGHAT and CDR2 as FQNNGV. The CDR3 spans 15 residues. J lost 2 bases, V lost 4 bases, and 2 bases had no gene match.

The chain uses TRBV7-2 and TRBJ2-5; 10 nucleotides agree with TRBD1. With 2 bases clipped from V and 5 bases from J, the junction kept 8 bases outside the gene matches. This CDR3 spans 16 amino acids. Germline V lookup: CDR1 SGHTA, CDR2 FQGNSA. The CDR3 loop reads CASSLSRDRGTETQYF. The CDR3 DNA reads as TGTGCCAGCAGCTTAAGCCGGGACAGGGGCACGGAGACCCAGTACTTC.

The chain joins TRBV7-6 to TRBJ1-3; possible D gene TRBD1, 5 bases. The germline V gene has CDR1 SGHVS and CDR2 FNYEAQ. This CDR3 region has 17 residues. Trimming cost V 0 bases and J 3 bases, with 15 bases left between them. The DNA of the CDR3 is TGTGCCAGCAGCTTAGCGGGAACCTCAGGGCATGGAAACACCATATATTTT. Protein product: CASSLAGTSGHGNTIYF.

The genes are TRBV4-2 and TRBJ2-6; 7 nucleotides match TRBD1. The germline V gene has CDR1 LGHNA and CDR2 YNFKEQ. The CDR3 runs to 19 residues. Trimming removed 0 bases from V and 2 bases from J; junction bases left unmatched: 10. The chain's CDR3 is CASSQDRDRAFPGANVLTF. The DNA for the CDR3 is TGTGCCAGCAGCCAAGATCGGGACAGAGCCTTCCCTGGGGCCAACGTCCTGACTTTC.

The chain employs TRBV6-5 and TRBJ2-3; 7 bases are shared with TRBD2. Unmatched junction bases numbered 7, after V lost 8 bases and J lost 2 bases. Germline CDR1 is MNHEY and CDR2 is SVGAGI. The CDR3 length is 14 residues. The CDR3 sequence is CASWKRGPTDTQYF. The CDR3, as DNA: TGTGCCAGCTGGAAGCGGGGCCCCACAGATACGCAGTATTTT.